A single sample is the source of the 6 T cell receptor beta chains below, sequenced in a study of blood T cells in healthy people across ages. Primed by a sample-barcoded 5' primer and a J-beta primer mix, a second PCR proceeded for roughly 6 to 12 cycles. TCRdb used MiXCR to reprocess the 5' RACE reads, holding one entry per CDR3 protein. This table has 550,000 to 800,000 distinct CDR3 sequences, roughly 32% appearing once. Sequencing was done on a sample of blood. These receptors were taken from an elderly woman in good health.

V is TRBV2 and J is TRBJ2-2; D is undetermined. The V gene's germline CDR1 is SNHLY and CDR2 FYNNEI. V was cut by 3 bases and J by 1 base, with 6 bases left in between. The CDR3 loop spans 14 amino acids. The CDR3 loop is CASSEKGNTGELFF. For the CDR3, the DNA is TGTGCCAGCAGTGAGAAGGGGAACACCGGGGAGCTGTTTTTT.

The table lists this clonotype with a few counts. The chain joins TRBV6-5 to TRBJ2-7; 7 bases are a match to TRBD2. The DNA end is a closer match to TRBJ2-5, so the J assignment may be wrong. The CDR3 runs to 13 residues. CDR1 and CDR2 (germline): MNHEY, SVGAGI. The CDR3 nucleotides are TGTGCCAGCAGTTTCCACGGGGGGGAGACCCAGTACTTC. This gives the protein CASSFHGGETQYF.

In regard to this clonotype: A single base separates this from a much larger clone, so it may be a read error. The CDR3 DNA is TGCGCCAACAGCCAAGTGTCGGGACAGGGAAACTACAATGAGCAGTTCTTC. Residues: CANSQVSGQGNYNEQFF. This sequence joins TRBV4-3 and TRBJ2-1; 9 bases are a match to TRBD1. Germline CDR1 is LGHNA and CDR2 is YSLEER. The CDR3 runs to 17 residues.

This chain links TRBV20-1 with TRBJ2-1; D ambiguous. From germline, CDR1 is DFQATT and CDR2 SNEGSKA (reference sequence). The V gene lost 0 bases and the J gene lost 12 bases, with 18 bases spanning the gap. The CDR3 is 14 amino acids. CDR3 sequence: CSARDIRAVHGQFF. CDR3 bases: TGCAGTGCTAGAGATATTCGGGCCGTCCATGGGCAGTTCTTC.

The chain carries TRBV19 and TRBJ1-5; a possible D gene is TRBD1 (5 bases). V was clipped by 5 bases and J by 0 bases, with 11 bases between them. Germline values: CDR1 LNHDA, CDR2 SQIVND (reference sequence). The CDR3 covers 15 residues. The CDR3 nucleotides are TGTGCCAGTAGTTCCTGGGGCAATAGCAATCAGCCCCAGCATTTT. Its translation: CASSSWGNSNQPQHF.

This clonotype was seen at least ten times. The chain couples TRBV20-1 to TRBJ2-7, with 10 bases that match TRBD1. The CDR3 loop spans 15 amino acids. Germline loops: CDR1 DFQATT, CDR2 SNEGSKA (reference sequence). Trimming took 6 bases from V and 2 from J; bases not matched to a gene: 10. CDR3 protein: CSANRGTGAAYEQYF. The CDR3 DNA follows: TGCAGTGCCAACAGGGGGACAGGGGCCGCCTACGAGCAGTACTTC.